The rows below give T cell receptor beta chains drawn from one sample of a study of T cell responses to AZD1222 COVID-19 vaccine. Measured with immunoSEQ multiplex PCR; TCRdb has only the in-frame clones, and not every one. The sample consists of approximately 150,000 clones, 90% of them appearing once. This specimen was peripheral blood, taken 28 days after the second AZD1222 dose. These receptors all come from an adult who received the AZD1222 COVID-19 vaccine. Each CDR3 is given with its conserved first and last residue. A D gene is named only where the DNA matches it firmly. Clone size, where shown, is once, few, many, or a class for clones that have expanded.

v_call: TRBV14; j_call: TRBJ2-1; cdr3_length: 18; d_call: TRBD2; clone_size: .; cdr3_aa: CASSQDQGGLAGINEQFF; cdr3_nt: TGTGCCAGCAGCCAAGACCAAGGGGGACTAGCGGGAATCAATGAGCAGTTCTTC
v_call: TRBV2; j_call: TRBJ1-1; cdr3_length: 14; d_call: .; clone_size: .; cdr3_aa: CASSRYFTNTEAFF; cdr3_nt: TGTGCCAGCTCCAGGTATTTTACGAACACTGAAGCTTTCTTT
v_call: TRBV27; j_call: TRBJ2-5; cdr3_length: 16; d_call: TRBD2; clone_size: .; cdr3_aa: CASSLGGGRAYETQYF; cdr3_nt: TGTGCCAGCAGCCTCGGAGGCGGGAGGGCCTATGAGACCCAGTACTTC
v_call: TRBV5-6; j_call: TRBJ2-1; cdr3_length: 15; d_call: .; clone_size: once; cdr3_aa: CASSPDASSYNEQFF; cdr3_nt: TGTGCCAGCAGCCCGGACGCGAGCTCCTACAATGAGCAGTTCTTC
v_call: TRBV27; j_call: TRBJ2-7; cdr3_length: 12; d_call: TRBD1; clone_size: .; cdr3_aa: CASSGTEYEQYF; cdr3_nt: TGTGCCAGCAGCGGGACAGAATACGAGCAGTACTTC
v_call: TRBV27; j_call: TRBJ2-1; cdr3_length: 16; d_call: TRBD2; clone_size: .; cdr3_aa: CASSPLGTSGINEQFF; cdr3_nt: TGTGCCAGCAGTCCCCTAGGGACTAGCGGAATCAATGAGCAGTTCTTC
v_call: TRBV30; j_call: TRBJ1-2; cdr3_length: 11; d_call: .; clone_size: .; cdr3_aa: CAWSVSNGYTF; cdr3_nt: TGTGCCTGGAGTGTATCCAATGGCTACACCTTC
v_call: TRBV14; j_call: TRBJ1-2; cdr3_length: 12; d_call: .; clone_size: .; cdr3_aa: CASSQGGIGYTF; cdr3_nt: TGTGCCAGCAGCCAAGGGGGGATTGGCTACACCTTC
v_call: TRBV6-4; j_call: TRBJ1-5; cdr3_length: 13; d_call: .; clone_size: .; cdr3_aa: CASSPTDAGPQHF; cdr3_nt: TGTGCCAGCAGTCCGACGGACGCGGGGCCCCAGCATTTT
v_call: TRBV19; j_call: TRBJ1-2; cdr3_length: 14; d_call: .; clone_size: .; cdr3_aa: CASSILEGGQGYTF; cdr3_nt: TGTGCCAGTAGTATACTAGAAGGGGGACAAGGCTACACCTTC
v_call: TRBV5-1; j_call: TRBJ2-3; cdr3_length: 15; d_call: .; clone_size: .; cdr3_aa: CASSPRGAGTDTQYF; cdr3_nt: TGCGCCAGCAGCCCAAGGGGGGCCGGAACAGATACGCAGTATTTT
v_call: TRBV29-1; j_call: TRBJ1-1; cdr3_length: 14; d_call: .; clone_size: .; cdr3_aa: CSVLRGGVNTEAFF; cdr3_nt: TGCAGCGTCCTGAGGGGGGGGGTGAACACTGAAGCTTTCTTT
v_call: TRBV19; j_call: TRBJ2-3; cdr3_length: 17; d_call: .; clone_size: .; cdr3_aa: CASSIAGAGSSTDTQYF; cdr3_nt: TGTGCCAGTAGTATAGCCGGGGCAGGGTCCAGCACAGATACGCAGTATTTT
v_call: TRBV30; j_call: TRBJ1-1; cdr3_length: 12; d_call: .; clone_size: .; cdr3_aa: CAWSGGRAMAFF; cdr3_nt: TGTGCCTGGAGCGGGGGCAGGGCTATGGCTTTCTTT
v_call: TRBV28; j_call: TRBJ1-5; cdr3_length: 13; d_call: .; clone_size: .; cdr3_aa: CASVSGINQPQHF; cdr3_nt: TGTGCCAGCGTTTCGGGGATTAATCAGCCCCAGCATTTT
v_call: TRBV4-2; j_call: TRBJ2-7; cdr3_length: 14; d_call: .; clone_size: few; cdr3_aa: CASSQGALGYEQYF; cdr3_nt: TGTGCCAGCAGCCAAGGGGCCCTGGGTTACGAGCAGTACTTC
v_call: TRBV2; j_call: TRBJ1-2; cdr3_length: 13; d_call: .; clone_size: .; cdr3_aa: CASSESPSYGYTF; cdr3_nt: TGTGCCAGCAGTGAAAGCCCGTCCTATGGCTACACCTTC
v_call: TRBV7-2; j_call: TRBJ1-5; cdr3_length: 15; d_call: TRBD1; clone_size: .; cdr3_aa: CASSLEQGSYQPQHF; cdr3_nt: TGTGCCAGCAGCTTAGAACAGGGGTCCTATCAGCCCCAGCATTTT
v_call: TRBV5-1; j_call: TRBJ2-1; cdr3_length: 12; d_call: .; clone_size: .; cdr3_aa: CASSFGVNEQFF; cdr3_nt: TGCGCCAGCAGCTTCGGGGTCAATGAGCAGTTCTTC
v_call: TRBV18; j_call: TRBJ1-5; cdr3_length: 15; d_call: .; clone_size: .; cdr3_aa: CASSPPRGGNQPQHF; cdr3_nt: TGTGCCAGCTCACCACCGAGGGGTGGCAATCAGCCCCAGCATTTT
v_call: TRBV5-6; j_call: TRBJ1-6; cdr3_length: 15; d_call: .; clone_size: .; cdr3_aa: CASSFNPGRTSPLHF; cdr3_nt: TGTGCCAGCAGCTTTAACCCGGGACGTACCTCACCCCTCCACTTT
v_call: TRBV4-1; j_call: TRBJ1-5; cdr3_length: 16; d_call: .; clone_size: .; cdr3_aa: CASSQDVGNSNQPQHF; cdr3_nt: TGCGCCAGCAGCCAAGATGTAGGGAATAGCAATCAGCCCCAGCATTTT
v_call: TRBV3-1/TRBV3-2; j_call: TRBJ2-7; cdr3_length: 18; d_call: TRBD2; clone_size: .; cdr3_aa: CASSRPGLAGGINYEQYF; cdr3_nt: TGTGCCAGCAGCCGACCCGGACTAGCGGGAGGTATTAACTACGAGCAGTACTTC
v_call: TRBV25-1; j_call: TRBJ1-5; cdr3_length: 14; d_call: .; clone_size: .; cdr3_aa: CASSEYDNGRPQHF; cdr3_nt: TGTGCCAGCAGTGAATATGACAACGGTCGCCCCCAGCATTTT
v_call: TRBV29-1; j_call: TRBJ1-2; cdr3_length: 14; d_call: .; clone_size: .; cdr3_aa: CSVEGGLGTYGYTF; cdr3_nt: TGCAGCGTTGAAGGGGGGCTAGGGACCTATGGCTACACCTTC
v_call: TRBV5-6; j_call: TRBJ1-6; cdr3_length: 15; d_call: .; clone_size: .; cdr3_aa: CASSLNWVSQSPLHF; cdr3_nt: TGTGCCAGCAGCTTGAATTGGGTTAGTCAGTCACCCCTCCACTTT
v_call: TRBV6-6; j_call: TRBJ2-3; cdr3_length: 16; d_call: .; clone_size: .; cdr3_aa: CASSYSPVLGGDTQYF; cdr3_nt: TGTGCCAGCAGTTACTCCCCGGTGTTGGGGGGAGATACGCAGTATTTT
v_call: TRBV19; j_call: TRBJ1-2; cdr3_length: 13; d_call: .; clone_size: .; cdr3_aa: CASSPDRNYGYTF; cdr3_nt: TGTGCCAGTAGTCCCGACAGGAACTATGGCTACACCTTC
v_call: TRBV5-1; j_call: TRBJ2-7; cdr3_length: 15; d_call: TRBD2; clone_size: .; cdr3_aa: CASSPVIAGGYEQYF; cdr3_nt: TGCGCCAGCAGCCCAGTCATAGCGGGAGGTTACGAGCAGTACTTC
v_call: TRBV14; j_call: TRBJ1-2; cdr3_length: 13; d_call: .; clone_size: .; cdr3_aa: CASSQAAVHGYTF; cdr3_nt: TGTGCCAGCAGCCAAGCGGCGGTACATGGCTACACCTTC
v_call: TRBV6-1; j_call: TRBJ1-3; cdr3_length: 17; d_call: .; clone_size: .; cdr3_aa: CASSEITGGYSGNTIYF; cdr3_nt: TGTGCCAGCAGTGAAATTACGGGGGGATACTCTGGAAACACCATATATTTT